This T cell receptor beta chain was sequenced during a study of stem cell transplantation in POMP-related autoinflammatory disease. Whole-study findings and limits: PRAID patients trended toward lower TRB diversity and higher clonality in all analyzed T-cell subsets.

This CDR3 contains 13 residues. The V end was cut by 6 bases, the J end by 5 bases, with 10 bases between. Points on this clone: Its antigen is unknown.

The assay was immunoSEQ multiplex PCR, and TCRdb's table has in-frame clones only and misses some. The sample consists of over 60,000 clones, roughly 88% of them appearing once. The source material was CD4+ T cells from PBMCs, sampled after stem cell transplantation. The chain has TRBV12-3 or TRBV12-4 and TRBJ1-4; unclear D gene. This TCR derives from a human patient with POMP-related autoinflammation and immune dysregulation (PRAID). The T cells may partly be graft donor cells. CDR3 nucleotides: TGTGCCAGCAGCAATGAATTGAATGAAAAACTGTTTTTT. Its protein product is CASSNELNEKLFF.